These T cell receptor beta chains were read from a single sample in a study of a mutant IDH1 vaccine in newly diagnosed glioma. Their cognate antigens are unknown. Clones were sequenced by immunoSEQ multiplex PCR, and TCRdb holds only the in-frame ones, with some missing. The sample lists some 60,000 clones; under 85% were seen once. Sequencing used PBMCs, obtained from a glioma patient whose treatment included an IDH1 peptide vaccine. Receptors originate from a man younger than 40 with glioma. The CDR3 runs from the conserved cysteine through the conserved F or W. Each record gives: clone size, V gene, D gene, J gene, CDR3 DNA, CDR3 protein. The D gene is left open where the match is weak. Rows may omit the clone size; those that give it use once, few, many or a size class.

clone_size: few
v_call: TRBV9
d_call: .
j_call: TRBJ1-1
cdr3_nt: TGTGCCAGCAGCGTATATAGTTACGGGGGTGACAGAAGGAACACTGAAGCTTTCTTT
cdr3_aa: CASSVYSYGGDRRNTEAFF

clone_size: .
v_call: TRBV7-2
d_call: TRBD1
j_call: TRBJ1-4
cdr3_nt: TGTGCCAGCAGCGCCCGACCGGGACAGGGCCACGAAAAACTGTTTTTT
cdr3_aa: CASSARPGQGHEKLFF

clone_size: .
v_call: TRBV10-3
d_call: .
j_call: TRBJ2-5
cdr3_nt: TGTGCCATCAGTGAGTCTGTATTGGGAGGAAGAAGAGAGACCCAGTACTTC
cdr3_aa: CAISESVLGGRRETQYF

clone_size: .
v_call: TRBV7-2
d_call: .
j_call: TRBJ1-2
cdr3_nt: TGTGCCAGCAGCCTAGGGGGGCAGGGCTATGGCTACACCTTC
cdr3_aa: CASSLGGQGYGYTF

clone_size: once
v_call: TRBV7-3
d_call: .
j_call: TRBJ1-4
cdr3_nt: TGTGCCAGCAGCCTGGGGGCGGATGAAAAACTGTTTTTT
cdr3_aa: CASSLGADEKLFF

clone_size: few
v_call: TRBV7-2
d_call: .
j_call: TRBJ1-4
cdr3_nt: TGTGCCAGCAGCTTAGATTCGGGAGCGAATGAAAAACTGTTTTTT
cdr3_aa: CASSLDSGANEKLFF

clone_size: few
v_call: TRBV7-9
d_call: .
j_call: TRBJ2-7
cdr3_nt: TGTGCCAGCAGCTCCAGGGGCCTGGCGATCTACGAGCAGTACTTC
cdr3_aa: CASSSRGLAIYEQYF

clone_size: .
v_call: TRBV27
d_call: TRBD1
j_call: TRBJ2-7
cdr3_nt: TGTGCCAGCAGTTCTGGGACAGGGCACTACGAGCAGTACTTC
cdr3_aa: CASSSGTGHYEQYF

clone_size: .
v_call: TRBV10-3
d_call: TRBD2
j_call: TRBJ2-1
cdr3_nt: TGTGCCATCAGTGAGTTCGGGGGGGAGTCCTACAATGAGCAGTTCTTC
cdr3_aa: CAISEFGGESYNEQFF

clone_size: .
v_call: TRBV29-1
d_call: .
j_call: TRBJ2-1
cdr3_nt: TGCAGCGTTGACGGACTGCTGAATGAGCAGTTCTTC
cdr3_aa: CSVDGLLNEQFF

clone_size: .
v_call: TRBV7-9
d_call: TRBD2
j_call: TRBJ2-7
cdr3_nt: TGTGCCAGCAGTGGGGGGCGGGGGGAATCCTACGAGCAGTACTTC
cdr3_aa: CASSGGRGESYEQYF

clone_size: once
v_call: TRBV18
d_call: TRBD1
j_call: TRBJ1-1
cdr3_nt: TGTGCCAGCTCGCGGGACAGCATGAACACTGAAGCTTTCTTT
cdr3_aa: CASSRDSMNTEAFF

clone_size: .
v_call: TRBV18
d_call: TRBD1
j_call: TRBJ2-7
cdr3_nt: TGTGCCAGCTCAAAGACAGGGGTAGTCTACGAGCAGTACTTC
cdr3_aa: CASSKTGVVYEQYF

clone_size: .
v_call: TRBV28
d_call: .
j_call: TRBJ2-2
cdr3_nt: TGTGCCAGCAGCCGCAGGGCGTTTGGCGGGCCTTCGAACACCGGGGAGCTGTTTTTT
cdr3_aa: CASSRRAFGGPSNTGELFF

clone_size: .
v_call: TRBV11-2
d_call: TRBD1
j_call: TRBJ2-5
cdr3_nt: TGTGCCAGCAGCTCCGGACAGGGGGAGTGGGAGACCCAGTACTTC
cdr3_aa: CASSSGQGEWETQYF

clone_size: .
v_call: TRBV7-3
d_call: .
j_call: TRBJ1-6
cdr3_nt: TGTGCCAGCAGCCTACAGGGTAGATATAATTCACCCCTCCACTTT
cdr3_aa: CASSLQGRYNSPLHF

clone_size: .
v_call: TRBV5-1
d_call: TRBD2
j_call: TRBJ2-1
cdr3_nt: TGCGCCAGCAGCTTGGTAAGACTAGCGGGAGTGCATGAGCAGTTCTTC
cdr3_aa: CASSLVRLAGVHEQFF

clone_size: .
v_call: TRBV7-3
d_call: .
j_call: TRBJ2-5
cdr3_nt: TGTGCCAGCAGCCCCACGGGGCTTCAAGAGACCCAGTACTTC
cdr3_aa: CASSPTGLQETQYF

clone_size: .
v_call: TRBV4-1
d_call: .
j_call: TRBJ2-7
cdr3_nt: TGCGCCAGCAGCCAATATACGACGCGGAGGAGTGGCGAGCAGTACTTC
cdr3_aa: CASSQYTTRRSGEQYF

clone_size: .
v_call: TRBV10-3
d_call: .
j_call: TRBJ2-7
cdr3_nt: TGTGCCATCAGGACCGGGACCTCTAACTACGAGCAGTACTTC
cdr3_aa: CAIRTGTSNYEQYF

clone_size: .
v_call: TRBV6-5
d_call: .
j_call: TRBJ2-6
cdr3_nt: TGTGCCAGCAGGAGTGGGGCCAACGTCCTGACTTTC
cdr3_aa: CASRSGANVLTF

clone_size: .
v_call: TRBV11-2
d_call: .
j_call: TRBJ2-5
cdr3_nt: TGTGCCAGCAGCTTAGGCAGTCCCTGGGAGACCCAGTACTTC
cdr3_aa: CASSLGSPWETQYF

clone_size: .
v_call: TRBV7-3
d_call: TRBD2
j_call: TRBJ2-1
cdr3_nt: TGTGCCAGCAGCTTATACGGGAGGGCCGGGGATGAGCAGTTCTTC
cdr3_aa: CASSLYGRAGDEQFF

clone_size: .
v_call: TRBV7-2
d_call: .
j_call: TRBJ2-1
cdr3_nt: TGTGCCAGCAATCGGGGGCCTCAGGATGAGCAGTTCTTC
cdr3_aa: CASNRGPQDEQFF

clone_size: .
v_call: TRBV18
d_call: TRBD1
j_call: TRBJ2-5
cdr3_nt: TGTGCCAGCTCAAGACCGGGACAGGGGGAAGAGACCCAGTACTTC
cdr3_aa: CASSRPGQGEETQYF

clone_size: .
v_call: TRBV29-1
d_call: .
j_call: TRBJ1-4
cdr3_nt: TGCAGCGTTTCCGCCGGGTTTGAAAAACTGTTTTTT
cdr3_aa: CSVSAGFEKLFF

clone_size: .
v_call: TRBV5-4
d_call: TRBD1
j_call: TRBJ2-7
cdr3_nt: TGTGCCAGCAGCTACCGGATAGGGACAGGGGGCGTTTTTCGCGAGCAGTACTTC
cdr3_aa: CASSYRIGTGGVFREQYF

clone_size: .
v_call: TRBV9
d_call: .
j_call: TRBJ1-4
cdr3_nt: TGTGCCAGCAGCGCCGCACCAGCAACTAATGAAAAACTGTTTTTT
cdr3_aa: CASSAAPATNEKLFF

clone_size: .
v_call: TRBV4-2
d_call: .
j_call: TRBJ2-1
cdr3_nt: TGTGCCAGCAGCCATACCACGTCGCGGGGCGGTTTCAATGAGCAGTTCTTC
cdr3_aa: CASSHTTSRGGFNEQFF

clone_size: .
v_call: TRBV4-2
d_call: TRBD2
j_call: TRBJ2-1
cdr3_nt: TGTGCCAGCAGCCAAGACGAAATACTGACTAGCGGGCTTACCTCCTACAATGAGCAGTTCTTC
cdr3_aa: CASSQDEILTSGLTSYNEQFF

clone_size: .
v_call: TRBV6-1
d_call: .
j_call: TRBJ2-3
cdr3_nt: TGTGCCAGCAGTGATACAGGGTTATTGACAGATACGCAGTATTTT
cdr3_aa: CASSDTGLLTDTQYF

clone_size: few
v_call: TRBV4-1
d_call: .
j_call: TRBJ1-3
cdr3_nt: TGCGCCAGCAGCCAAGGCGTCGCGGCCTACTCTGGAAACACCATATATTTT
cdr3_aa: CASSQGVAAYSGNTIYF

clone_size: .
v_call: TRBV10-1
d_call: .
j_call: TRBJ1-1
cdr3_nt: TGCGCCAGCAGTTTCTCTCAGGGCACTGAAGCTTTCTTT
cdr3_aa: CASSFSQGTEAFF

clone_size: few
v_call: TRBV15
d_call: .
j_call: TRBJ2-2
cdr3_nt: TGTGCCACCAGCAGAGATAGAACGCCACAGGGCGGAGCCGGGGAGCTGTTTTTT
cdr3_aa: CATSRDRTPQGGAGELFF

clone_size: .
v_call: TRBV18
d_call: TRBD2
j_call: TRBJ2-5
cdr3_nt: TGTGCCAGCTCACCACCGAGGACTAGCGGGCGTGACGGTGAGACCCAGTACTTC
cdr3_aa: CASSPPRTSGRDGETQYF

clone_size: .
v_call: TRBV2
d_call: .
j_call: TRBJ2-7
cdr3_nt: TGTGCCAGCAGCGAAGGAATATCTACCTACGAGCAGTACTTC
cdr3_aa: CASSEGISTYEQYF

clone_size: .
v_call: TRBV5-6
d_call: .
j_call: TRBJ2-3
cdr3_nt: TGTGCCAGCAGCTTGTCTAGGGGGTCAGATACGCAGTATTTT
cdr3_aa: CASSLSRGSDTQYF